The 10 T cell receptor beta chains in this list originate from one sample, sequenced in a study of cytomegalovirus exposure and HLA in healthy donors. The PCR ran on 60 Vbeta and 13 Jbeta primers. TCRdb keeps only in-frame clones here, not all; method: immunoSEQ multiplex PCR. The sample holds 70,000 to 90,000 clones, under 80% seen once. Material: PBMCs. Receptors were obtained from a man aged 55 to 69 in good health and CMV-seropositive.

The chain combines TRBV7-2 with TRBJ2-3; D not resolved. This CDR3 is 15 amino acids long. V lost 1 base and J lost 14, with 22 bases in between. CDR1 is SGHTA and CDR2 is FQGNSA in the germline V gene. The CDR3 spells CASSLDTATLSRRYF. The DNA of the CDR3 is TGTGCCAGCAGCTTAGATACCGCGACCCTCTCGAGGCGGTATTTT.

This clone was seen only a few times. This chain links TRBV11-3 with TRBJ2-1; 8 nucleotides agree with TRBD1. V dropped 5 bases and J dropped 4; count of bases not matched to a gene: 4. Germline CDR1 and CDR2: SGHNT and YENEEA. The length of the CDR3 is 14 residues. The CDR3 DNA follows: TGTGCCAGCAGCCCCGGGGACAGGTACAATGAGCAGTTCTTC. It is translated as CASSPGDRYNEQFF.

V usage is TRBV6-1 and J usage is TRBJ1-2, with a weak D call TRBD1 (6 bases). The CDR3 loop spans 14 amino acids. V lost 6 bases, J lost 3 bases, and 14 bases lay in between. In germline, CDR1 is MNHNS, CDR2 SASEGT. CDR3 bases: TGTGCCAGCAGGGGGGGGGCGGCCCACTATGGCTACACCTTC. Protein product: CASRGGAAHYGYTF.

The rearrangement joins TRBV5-1 to TRBJ2-7; D not resolved. The CDR3 totals 16 residues. Germline V CDR1 and CDR2: SGHRS, YFSETQ. Trimming took 2 bases from V and 2 from J, leaving 17 bases between them. CDR3 sequence: CASSFLTLANPYEQYF. The CDR3 bases are TGCGCCAGCAGCTTCTTGACACTCGCCAACCCCTACGAGCAGTACTTC. Full variable domain (missing parts from reference TRBV5-1 and TRBJ2-7): KAGVTQTPRYLIKTRGQQVTLSCSPISGHRSVSWYQQTPGQGLQFLFEYFSETQRNKGNFPGRFSGRQFSNSRSEMNVSTLELGDSALYLCASSFLTLANPYEQYFGPGTRLTVT.

A few counts support this clone. This rearrangement joins TRBV6-6 to TRBJ2-7, with a possible D match to TRBD1 (6 bases). The CDR3 covers 13 residues. V was shortened by 10 bases and J by 3 bases, with 16 bases between the two germline ends. Per the germline V gene, CDR1 is MNHNY and CDR2 is SVGAGI (reference sequence). The CDR3 region is CATAGTKNYEQYF. CDR3 nucleotide sequence: TGTGCCACCGCCGGGACAAAAAACTACGAGCAGTACTTC.

The genes are TRBV7-9 and TRBJ1-5, with D uncertain. Per the germline V gene, CDR1 is SEHNR and CDR2 is FQNEAQ (reference sequence). V was shortened by 0 bases and J by 9 bases, with 6 bases between the two germline ends. This CDR3 contains 12 residues. The CDR3 DNA follows: TGTGCCAGCAGCTTAGCAGACTCGCCCCAGCATTTT. Residues: CASSLADSPQHF.

V and J are TRBV5-1 and TRBJ2-1, with TRBD2 matching over 12 bases. The CDR3 runs to 14 residues. V dropped 6 bases and J dropped 10; count of bases not matched to a gene: 8. Per germline, CDR1 SGHRS and CDR2 YFSETQ. For the CDR3, the DNA is TGCGCCAGCAAGACTAGCGGGGGCGAAAGGGAGCAGTTCTTC. Translation: CASKTSGGEREQFF.

This rearrangement joins TRBV29-1 to TRBJ2-7, with 9 positions matching TRBD1. CDR3 length equals 13 residues. Germline trimming cut 6 bases from V and 5 bases from J; bases unmatched to any gene: 8. CDR1 SQVTM and CDR2 ANQGSEA come from the germline V gene. This chain's CDR3 is CSVITGTGNEQYF. CDR3 bases: TGCAGCGTCATCACCGGGACAGGGAACGAGCAGTACTTC.

The chain is built from TRBV5-6 and TRBJ2-2; 11 bases agree with TRBD1. The ends lost 1 base at V and 4 bases at J; junction bases unmatched: 6. This CDR3 has 17 residues. Germline V gene data show CDR1 as SGHDT and CDR2 as YYEEEE. Here the CDR3 reads CASSLLWTGGATGELFF. As DNA, the CDR3 is TGTGCCAGCAGCTTGCTCTGGACAGGGGGCGCCACCGGGGAGCTGTTTTTT.

J is TRBJ2-7 and V is TRBV19; 8 positions match TRBD1. The CDR3 runs to 14 residues. V was pared by 4 bases and J by 3 bases, with 5 bases of the junction left unmatched. CDR1 and CDR2 (germline): LNHDA, SQIVND (reference sequence). Written as DNA, the CDR3 is TGTGCCAGTAGTAGACAGGGGCGATACTACGAGCAGTACTTC. This encodes CASSRQGRYYEQYF.